Following are 9 T cell receptor beta chains from one sample sequenced in a study of T-cell reconstitution after alpha-beta-depleted transplantation in children. Molecular barcoding with unique molecular identifiers was used for the TCRbeta library. MiXCR, run by TCRdb on the PCR reads, gives a single entry per CDR3 protein. The table has 540,000 or so distinct CDR3 sequences, roughly 24% seen once. The sequencing used PBMCs, mostly from graft donor cells, collected 360 days after TCRalphabeta/CD19-depleted stem cell transplant. The origin of the receptors is a boy less than two years old who had a stem cell transplant for acute myeloid leukemia, so the T cells may come from the graft donor.

This rearrangement joins TRBV7-8 to TRBJ1-5; D call uncertain. The V end was cut by 4 bases, the J end by 5 bases, with 12 bases between. Germline V lookup: CDR1 SGHVS, CDR2 FQNEAQ. The CDR3 contains 14 residues. The DNA for the CDR3 is TGTGCCAGCAGCTGCGGAATTTGCGATCAGCCCCAGCATTTT. Translated: CASSCGICDQPQHF.

This clonotype has a handful of counts. The chain has TRBV6-5 and TRBJ2-2; D not certain. The CDR3 is 13 residues long. Looked up from germline, CDR1 is MNHEY and CDR2 is SVGAGI. V shed 3 bases and J shed 10 bases, with 12 bases lying between them. The DNA of the CDR3 is TGTGCCAGCAGTTATGGCCCCCAACAGGAGCTGTTTTTT. It specifies CASSYGPQQELFF.

The chain employs TRBV4-1 and TRBJ2-3; D not certain. Germline-derived CDR1 and CDR2 are MGHRA and YSYEKL. The CDR3 is made up of 15 amino acids. V lost 2 bases and J lost 6, with 15 bases in between. The CDR3 protein is CASSQMGLPRDTQYF. CDR3 DNA: TGCGCCAGCAGCCAAATGGGTCTCCCACGGGATACGCAGTATTTT.

This clonotype has more than one count but fewer than ten. The chain uses TRBV28 and TRBJ2-7, with TRBD1 identical over 10 bases. Per the germline V gene, CDR1 is MDHEN and CDR2 is SYDVKM. The J segment lost 5 bases and the V segment lost 5 bases, leaving 6 bases of the junction unmatched. CDR3 length: 14 amino acids. In DNA, the CDR3 is TGTGCCAGCAGTGGGACAGGGGAATCCCACGAGCAGTACGTC. This translates into CASSGTGESHEQYV.

This clonotype was detected a few times. The chain couples TRBV12-3 or TRBV12-4 to TRBJ2-5; 12 bases map to TRBD2. J gave up 3 bases and V 3 bases, and 14 bases lay outside the gene matches. This CDR3 has 19 residues. CDR3 coding DNA: TGTGCCAGCAGTTTTAAATCCCCTGGACTAGCGGGGAGGGAAGAGACCCAGTACTTC. Translated: CASSFKSPGLAGREETQYF.

The rearrangement joins TRBV20-1 to TRBJ2-2, with D maybe TRBD2 (7 bases). There are 17 residues in the CDR3. Germline-derived CDR1 and CDR2 are DFQATT and SNEGSKA (reference sequence). V lost 0 bases and J lost 0, with 14 bases in between. The CDR3 region is CSARDKGGGANTGELFF. For the CDR3, the DNA is TGCAGTGCTAGAGATAAGGGGGGGGGGGCGAACACCGGGGAGCTGTTTTTT.

This rearrangement joins TRBV6-2 or TRBV6-3 to TRBJ2-7; 7 positions match TRBD2. V lost 0 bases and J lost 3; bases outside the gene matches: 5. This CDR3 comprises 15 residues. Germline CDR1 is MNHEY and CDR2 is SVGEGT. As DNA, the CDR3 is TGTGCCAGCAGTTACTCGGGGGGGGTCCGCTACGAGCAGTACGTC. Translating it yields CASSYSGGVRYEQYV.

The chain has TRBV9 and TRBJ2-1, with TRBD2 matching 10 bases. The junction had 3 bases not matched to a gene; V was cut back by 4 bases and J by 8 bases. CDR3 length: 13 amino acids. Germline CDR1 SGDLS, CDR2 YYNGEE. The CDR3, as DNA: TGTGCCAGCAGCATCGGGACTAGCGATGAGCAGTTCTTC. Translation gives CASSIGTSDEQFF.

This clonotype was recorded at least ten times. The chain is built from TRBV12-3 or TRBV12-4 and TRBJ2-3; 8 nucleotides match TRBD2. This CDR3 region has 17 residues. The V segment lost 1 base and the J segment 6 bases; nucleotides outside the gene matches: 12. CDR3 region: CASSLVTSDLLEDTQYF. In DNA, the CDR3 is TGTGCCAGCAGTTTAGTGACTAGCGACCTGTTAGAGGATACGCAGTATTTT.